A single sample gave rise to the 25 T cell receptor beta chains below, sequenced in a study of T-cell reconstitution after alpha-beta-depleted transplantation in children. Construction of the TCRbeta library involved unique molecular identifiers. Each CDR3 protein gets one entry after TCRdb re-called the PCR reads with MiXCR. Of 200,000 or so distinct CDR3 sequences listed, approximately 6% are singletons. Sequences were derived from PBMCs, sampled before TCRalphabeta/CD19-depleted stem cell transplant. The receptor set was obtained from a girl under three years old with combined immunodeficiency, due to receive a stem cell transplant.

The chain carries TRBV14 and TRBJ1-2; D unresolved. This CDR3 has 12 residues. Germline-derived CDR1 and CDR2 are SGHDN and FVKESK. V was cut by 3 bases and J by 5 bases, with 7 bases left in between. The CDR3 DNA follows: TGTGCCAGCAGCCAGGGTTGGTATGGCTACACCTTC. It is translated as CASSQGWYGYTF. The full variable domain, with the rest looked up from reference TRBV14 and TRBJ1-2, is EAGVTQFPSHSVIEKGQTVTLRCDPISGHDNLYWYRRVMGKEIKFLLHFVKESKQDESGMPNNRFLAERTGGTYSTLKVQPAELEDSGVYFCASSQGWYGYTFGSGTRLTVV.

This clonotype was picked up many times. The chain joins TRBV6-5 to TRBJ2-1; 10 positions agree with TRBD2. The CDR3 has 18 amino acids. The germline gives CDR1 MNHEY, CDR2 SVGAGI. The V and J ends lost 3 bases and 4 bases, in that order; junction bases with no gene match: 12. CDR3 DNA: TGTGCCAGCAGTTATTACCGAATAGCGGGGGGAAAATACAATGAGCAGTTCTTC. Its translation is CASSYYRIAGGKYNEQFF.

The chain uses TRBV12-3 or TRBV12-4 and TRBJ2-5, with 8 bases matching TRBD2. CDR3 length equals 17 residues. Trimming cost V 3 bases and J 5 bases; bases outside gene matches: 14. CDR3 sequence (DNA): TGTGCCAGCAGTTTTCGAGGTTTGAGCGGGAGTCGCGAGACCCAGTACTTC. It translates to CASSFRGLSGSRETQYF.

This clonotype has ten or more counts. This chain uses TRBV10-3 with TRBJ2-1; 8 bases are a match to TRBD2. This CDR3 has 15 amino acids. Germline assignment: CDR1 ENHRY and CDR2 SYGVKD. The J segment lost 4 bases and the V segment lost 8 bases, leaving 10 bases of the junction unmatched. DNA for the CDR3: TGTGCCATCGAAATTCGGGAGGGAGGGTACAATGAGCAGTTCTTC. Its translation is CAIEIREGGYNEQFF.

This clonotype has a count of ten or more. The chain combines TRBV6-5 with TRBJ2-1; 7 bases are a match to TRBD2. In germline, CDR1 is MNHEY, CDR2 SVGAGI. V gave up 2 bases and J gave up 2 bases; unmatched junction bases: 9. This CDR3 has 17 residues. The CDR3 DNA reads as TGTGCCAGCAGTTACGGGTCGGGGGGAGTCCCCTACAATGAGCAGTTCTTC. It codes for CASSYGSGGVPYNEQFF.

This clonotype was seen repeatedly, ten times or more. The chain uses TRBV7-9 and TRBJ1-2; D is ambiguous. The germline CDR1 and CDR2 sequences are SEHNR and FQNEAQ (reference sequence). The CDR3 loop spans 14 amino acids. Trimming removed 9 bases at V and 6 bases at J, with 20 bases between. CDR3 in amino acids: CASTGSPPRDGYTF. In DNA form, the CDR3 reads TGTGCCAGTACGGGTTCCCCCCCGAGGGATGGCTACACCTTC.

This clonotype was found many times. The rearrangement uses TRBV12-3 or TRBV12-4 and TRBJ2-4; TRBD2 aligns across 8 bases. Trimming cost V 2 bases and J 1 base; bases outside gene matches: 7. CDR3 size: 17 residues. CDR3 amino acids: CASSLNLAGGAKNIQYF. Here the CDR3 DNA reads TGTGCCAGCAGTTTAAACCTGGCGGGAGGTGCCAAAAACATTCAGTACTTC.

This clonotype came up many times. The rearrangement uses TRBV25-1 and TRBJ2-3; the match to TRBD2 covers 11 bases. Germline loops: CDR1 MGHDK, CDR2 SYGVNS. V shed 0 bases and J 6 bases; nucleotides not matched to a gene: 11. The CDR3 extends over 18 amino acids. CDR3 coding DNA: TGTGCCAGCAGTGAATATTTTCTAGCGGGAGGCCAACGGGATACGCAGTATTTT. Protein sequence: CASSEYFLAGGQRDTQYF.

The table lists this clonotype with many counts. The chain uses TRBV12-3 or TRBV12-4 and TRBJ2-7; D not certain. Trimming removed 0 bases from V and 5 bases from J, with 11 bases in between. This CDR3 region has 14 residues. This CDR3 reads CASSLAGQVHEQYF. CDR3 bases: TGTGCCAGCAGTTTAGCAGGTCAGGTACACGAGCAGTACTTC.

Many counts were recorded for this clonotype. The V call is TRBV9, the J call TRBJ2-7; D remains ambiguous. V lost 0 bases, J lost 0 bases, and 7 bases lay in between. Germline lookup yields CDR1 SGDLS and CDR2 YYNGEE. The CDR3 is made up of 14 amino acids. CDR3 coding DNA: TGTGCCAGCAGCGTAGCCTCTACCTCCTACGAGCAGTACTTC. Protein sequence: CASSVASTSYEQYF.

V usage is TRBV5-5 and J usage is TRBJ2-1, with D tentatively TRBD1 (5 bases). The V end lost 3 bases, the J end lost 7 bases, and 14 bases lay between the germline ends. Germline loops: CDR1 SGHKS, CDR2 YYEKEE (reference sequence). This CDR3 comprises 14 residues. The CDR3 nucleotides are TGTGCCAGCAGCTATAATGACAGCCCAAATGAGCAGTTCTTC. Translating it yields CASSYNDSPNEQFF.

The genes are TRBV20-1 and TRBJ2-7, with a weak D call TRBD1 (5 bases). CDR3 length: 19 amino acids. CDR1 is DFQATT and CDR2 is SNEGSKA in the germline V gene (reference sequence). V lost 1 base and J 3 bases, leaving 28 bases between the germline ends. Written as DNA, the CDR3 is TGCAGTGCTAGAGTTCATGATCCAGGGCCTCGTTCTTTAGGCTACGAGCAGTACTTC. It specifies CSARVHDPGPRSLGYEQYF.

This clonotype was seen only a few times. The DNA for the CDR3 is TGTGCCAGCAGCCAACCTGCCCACAGCTGGCAAGAGACCCAGTACTTC. It specifies CASSQPAHSWQETQYF. The V and J genes are TRBV4-2 and TRBJ2-5; no clear D gene. V was clipped by 2 bases and J by 2 bases, with 15 bases between them. The CDR3 totals 16 residues. Germline V lookup: CDR1 LGHNA, CDR2 YNFKEQ.

The CDR3 loop is CASSGGERSYNEQFF. The CDR3, as DNA: TGTGCCAGCAGCGGCGGAGAACGCTCCTACAATGAGCAGTTCTTC. The chain employs TRBV5-4 and TRBJ2-1; D gene uncertain. Looked up from germline, CDR1 is SGHNT and CDR2 is YYREEE (reference sequence). The CDR3 runs to 15 residues. V was pared by 4 bases and J by 0 bases, with 11 bases between.

This clonotype has ten or more counts. The genes are TRBV5-1 and TRBJ1-2; no firm D call. The germline V gene has CDR1 SGHRS and CDR2 YFSETQ. This CDR3 comprises 13 residues. Trimming took 1 base from V and 0 from J, leaving 4 bases between them. The CDR3, as DNA: TGCGCCAGCAGCTTGTATCCTAACTATGGCTACACCTTC. Translating gives CASSLYPNYGYTF. Full variable domain (rest looked up from reference TRBV5-1 and TRBJ1-2): KAGVTQTPRYLIKTRGQQVTLSCSPISGHRSVSWYQQTPGQGLQFLFEYFSETQRNKGNFPGRFSGRQFSNSRSEMNVSTLELGDSALYLCASSLYPNYGYTFGSGTRLTVV.

This clonotype was counted between two and nine times. The V gene is TRBV2, the J gene TRBJ2-7, with 12 bases that match TRBD1. This CDR3 spans 18 amino acids. The J segment lost 3 bases and the V segment lost 6 bases, leaving 15 bases of the junction unmatched. Germline V gives CDR1 SNHLY, CDR2 FYNNEI. This chain's CDR3 is CASSRAGTGGVGVYEQYF. CDR3 in DNA: TGTGCCAGCAGCCGGGCCGGGACAGGGGGCGTCGGTGTCTACGAGCAGTACTTC. The full variable domain, rest sourced from reference TRBV2 and TRBJ2-7, is EPEVTQTPSHQVTQMGQEVILRCVPISNHLYFYWYRQILGQKVEFLVSFYNNEISEKSEIFDDQFSVERPDGSNFTLKIRSTKLEDSAMYFCASSRAGTGGVGVYEQYFGPGTRLTVT.

This clonotype was detected many times. CDR3 region: CASSQDPLLAGGPNNEQFF. The CDR3 DNA sequence: TGTGCCAGCAGCCAAGATCCCCTACTAGCGGGAGGGCCCAACAATGAGCAGTTCTTC. This chain joins TRBV4-2 and TRBJ2-1, with 13 bases lining up with TRBD2. Trimming cost V 0 bases and J 5 bases; bases outside gene matches: 10. Germline V gene data show CDR1 as LGHNA and CDR2 as YNFKEQ. There are 19 residues in the CDR3.

This clonotype came up many times. V usage is TRBV20-1 and J usage is TRBJ2-5; TRBD2 agrees at 10 bases. Trimming took 3 bases from V and 1 from J; bases not matched to a gene: 2. The V gene's germline CDR1 is DFQATT and CDR2 SNEGSKA (reference sequence). The CDR3 totals 14 residues. In DNA, the CDR3 is TGCAGTGCTAGCCTAGCGGGAGTCCAAGAGACCCAGTACTTC. It yields the protein CSASLAGVQETQYF.

This clonotype was picked up many times. The chain is built from TRBV28 and TRBJ2-5; 7 nucleotides align to TRBD2. The CDR3 is 14 amino acids. With 2 bases clipped from V and 5 bases from J, the junction kept 5 bases outside the gene matches. Germline V gene lookup returns CDR1 MDHEN and CDR2 SYDVKM. The CDR3 bases are TGTGCCAGCAGTTTAAGGGGAGGGCTCGAGACCCAGTACTTC. The encoded protein is CASSLRGGLETQYF.

V is TRBV20-1 and J is TRBJ2-3; 12 bases are a match to TRBD2. The CDR3 is 16 residues long. V lost 6 bases, J lost 5 bases, and 12 bases stayed unmatched. Germline CDR1 DFQATT, CDR2 SNEGSKA (reference sequence). The CDR3, as DNA: TGCAGTGCGGCCACGCCTAGCGGGGGGGGGTTAGATACGCAGTATTTT. Translation: CSAATPSGGGLDTQYF.

This clonotype was recorded at least ten times. The chain combines TRBV12-3 or TRBV12-4 with TRBJ2-1, with D possibly TRBD1 on 6 matching bases. The CDR3 spans 12 residues. Deletions cut 7 bases from V and 8 bases from J, with 12 bases between. The CDR3 sequence: CASNRDIDEQFF. The CDR3 DNA is TGTGCCAGCAACAGGGACATCGATGAGCAGTTCTTC.

The table lists this clonotype with many counts. The chain has TRBV29-1 and TRBJ2-7, with D hard to call. Germline V CDR1 and CDR2: SQVTM, ANQGSEA. Trimming shortened V by 2 bases and J by 2 bases, and 7 bases separated the two germline ends. The CDR3 runs 12 residues. As DNA, the CDR3 is TGCAGCGTTGAAAGTACCGCCTACGAGCAGTACTTC. Protein product: CSVESTAYEQYF.

Many counts were recorded for this clonotype. The CDR3 coding sequence is TGCGCCAGCAGCCAAGACGGGACAGGGCGCGCCTACGAGCAGTACTTC. This sequence encodes CASSQDGTGRAYEQYF. This chain joins TRBV4-3 and TRBJ2-7; 9 positions agree with TRBD1. The CDR3 runs 16 residues. Germline CDR1 is LGHNA and CDR2 is YSLEER. With 0 bases clipped from V and 2 bases from J, the junction kept 5 bases outside the gene matches.

This clonotype was detected only a few times. V and J are TRBV5-1 and TRBJ2-7, with D hard to call. This CDR3 spans 13 amino acids. Germline V gene lookup returns CDR1 SGHRS and CDR2 YFSETQ. The germline V and J ends were trimmed by 2 bases and 2 bases, with 8 bases remaining between them. The CDR3 sequence is CASSFRQPYEQYF. CDR3 DNA sequence: TGCGCCAGCAGCTTTAGGCAGCCCTACGAGCAGTACTTC.

This clonotype is deemed medium-sized (0.01 to 0.1%). The chain recombines TRBV10-2 with TRBJ2-3; the match to TRBD2 covers 9 bases. V lost 4 bases, J lost 1 base, and 6 bases stayed unmatched. From germline, CDR1 is WSHSY and CDR2 SAAADI. The CDR3 has 16 amino acids. CDR3 protein: CASSVPSGAGTDTQYF. The CDR3 nucleotides are TGCGCCAGCAGTGTACCTAGCGGGGCGGGCACAGATACGCAGTATTTT.